This passage covers 8 T cell receptor beta chains from one sample sequenced in a study of neoadjuvant anti-PD-1 for oral cavity cancer. The repertoire was sequenced with immunoSEQ multiplex PCR; TCRdb's copy has only in-frame clones and lacks some. The sample lists 15,000 to 20,000 clones, approximately 70% occurring once. The specimen was PBMCs, collected before nivolumab (anti-PD-1) treatment. The receptors stem from a person aged 40 to 85 with oral cavity squamous cell carcinoma.

V usage is TRBV25-1 and J usage is TRBJ2-7; D not resolved. CDR3 length equals 11 residues. Germline CDR1 and CDR2: MGHDK and SYGVNS. Trimming shortened V by 3 bases and J by 4 bases, and 4 bases separated the two germline ends. The CDR3 sequence is CASSEAYEQYF. As DNA, the CDR3 is TGTGCCAGCAGTGAGGCGTACGAGCAGTACTTC.

The chain recombines TRBV5-5 with TRBJ2-2; 9 positions match TRBD1. CDR1 SGHKS and CDR2 YYEKEE come from the germline V gene (reference sequence). This CDR3 has 18 residues. The trim removed 3 bases at V and 0 bases at J, leaving 9 bases unmatched. The DNA of the CDR3 is TGTGCCAGCAGCTCGGACAGGGGCCTTTTCTCGAACACCGGGGAGCTGTTTTTT. This codes for CASSSDRGLFSNTGELFF.

The CDR3 loop is CASSFGVEGYTF. The CDR3 DNA is TGTGCCAGCAGTTTCGGGGTAGAAGGCTACACCTTC. The J gene is TRBJ1-2, the V gene TRBV2; D call uncertain. Germline lookup yields CDR1 SNHLY and CDR2 FYNNEI. The CDR3 loop spans 12 amino acids. Trimming pared 5 bases from V and 8 bases from J, leaving 12 bases between.

The genes are TRBV5-1 and TRBJ2-3; 7 bases fit TRBD2. The CDR3 is 16 amino acids. J gave up 2 bases and V 2 bases, and 8 bases lay outside the gene matches. Germline lookup yields CDR1 SGHRS and CDR2 YFSETQ. The CDR3 DNA sequence: TGCGCCAGCAGCTTCACTAGCGCCCTAACCACAGATACGCAGTATTTT. Its translation: CASSFTSALTTDTQYF.

This clone has only a few counts. This chain links TRBV5-1 with TRBJ2-2; 7 bases align to TRBD2. In germline, CDR1 is SGHRS, CDR2 YFSETQ. This CDR3 region has 14 residues. J was trimmed by 2 bases and V by 3 bases; bases with no gene match: 1. The chain's CDR3 is CASSWEGNTGELFF. Written as DNA, the CDR3 is TGCGCCAGCAGCTGGGAGGGCAACACCGGGGAGCTGTTTTTT.

The chain links TRBV5-1 to TRBJ1-1; no clear D. The V and J ends lost 4 bases and 0 bases respectively, with 13 bases between them. Germline CDR1 is SGHRS and CDR2 is YFSETQ. The CDR3 loop spans 15 amino acids. CDR3 protein: CASSPEGIMNTEAFF. DNA of the CDR3: TGCGCCAGCAGCCCTGAGGGCATCATGAACACTGAAGCTTTCTTT.

The J gene is TRBJ1-2, the V gene TRBV2; maybe TRBD1 (5 bases). The V end was cut by 7 bases, the J end by 6 bases, with 18 bases between. This CDR3 spans 14 amino acids. Germline CDR1 is SNHLY and CDR2 is FYNNEI. The CDR3 DNA reads as TGTGCCAGCAACTTTGAGGGGAACTCCGATGGCTACACCTTC. It specifies CASNFEGNSDGYTF.

This chain's CDR3 is CASSFREGAGQPQHF. The CDR3 DNA sequence: TGTGCCAGCAGTTTCAGGGAGGGGGCTGGGCAGCCCCAGCATTTT. V usage is TRBV27 and J usage is TRBJ1-5, with TRBD1 matching over 7 bases. Germline V gene sequence: CDR1 MNHEY, CDR2 SMNVEV (reference sequence). This CDR3 spans 15 amino acids. With V trimmed by 3 bases and J by 7 bases, 9 bases remained unmatched.